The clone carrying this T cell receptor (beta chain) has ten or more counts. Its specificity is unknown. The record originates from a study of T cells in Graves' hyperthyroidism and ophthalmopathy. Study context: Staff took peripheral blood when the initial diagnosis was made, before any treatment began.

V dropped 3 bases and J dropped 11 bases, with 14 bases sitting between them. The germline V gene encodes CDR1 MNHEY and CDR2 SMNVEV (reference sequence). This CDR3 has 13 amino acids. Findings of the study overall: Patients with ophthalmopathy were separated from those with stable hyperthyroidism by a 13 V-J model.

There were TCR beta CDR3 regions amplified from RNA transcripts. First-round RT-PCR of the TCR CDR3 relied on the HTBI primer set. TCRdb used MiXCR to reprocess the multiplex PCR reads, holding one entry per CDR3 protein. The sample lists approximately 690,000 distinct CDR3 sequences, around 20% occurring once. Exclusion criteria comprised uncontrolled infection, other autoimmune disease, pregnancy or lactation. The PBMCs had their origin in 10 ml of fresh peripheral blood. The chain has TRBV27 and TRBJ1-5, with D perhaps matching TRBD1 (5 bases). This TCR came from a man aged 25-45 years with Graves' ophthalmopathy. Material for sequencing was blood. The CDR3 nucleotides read TGTGCCAGCAGTTTTGGGACGAGGGACGCCCAGCATTTT. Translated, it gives CASSFGTRDAQHF.